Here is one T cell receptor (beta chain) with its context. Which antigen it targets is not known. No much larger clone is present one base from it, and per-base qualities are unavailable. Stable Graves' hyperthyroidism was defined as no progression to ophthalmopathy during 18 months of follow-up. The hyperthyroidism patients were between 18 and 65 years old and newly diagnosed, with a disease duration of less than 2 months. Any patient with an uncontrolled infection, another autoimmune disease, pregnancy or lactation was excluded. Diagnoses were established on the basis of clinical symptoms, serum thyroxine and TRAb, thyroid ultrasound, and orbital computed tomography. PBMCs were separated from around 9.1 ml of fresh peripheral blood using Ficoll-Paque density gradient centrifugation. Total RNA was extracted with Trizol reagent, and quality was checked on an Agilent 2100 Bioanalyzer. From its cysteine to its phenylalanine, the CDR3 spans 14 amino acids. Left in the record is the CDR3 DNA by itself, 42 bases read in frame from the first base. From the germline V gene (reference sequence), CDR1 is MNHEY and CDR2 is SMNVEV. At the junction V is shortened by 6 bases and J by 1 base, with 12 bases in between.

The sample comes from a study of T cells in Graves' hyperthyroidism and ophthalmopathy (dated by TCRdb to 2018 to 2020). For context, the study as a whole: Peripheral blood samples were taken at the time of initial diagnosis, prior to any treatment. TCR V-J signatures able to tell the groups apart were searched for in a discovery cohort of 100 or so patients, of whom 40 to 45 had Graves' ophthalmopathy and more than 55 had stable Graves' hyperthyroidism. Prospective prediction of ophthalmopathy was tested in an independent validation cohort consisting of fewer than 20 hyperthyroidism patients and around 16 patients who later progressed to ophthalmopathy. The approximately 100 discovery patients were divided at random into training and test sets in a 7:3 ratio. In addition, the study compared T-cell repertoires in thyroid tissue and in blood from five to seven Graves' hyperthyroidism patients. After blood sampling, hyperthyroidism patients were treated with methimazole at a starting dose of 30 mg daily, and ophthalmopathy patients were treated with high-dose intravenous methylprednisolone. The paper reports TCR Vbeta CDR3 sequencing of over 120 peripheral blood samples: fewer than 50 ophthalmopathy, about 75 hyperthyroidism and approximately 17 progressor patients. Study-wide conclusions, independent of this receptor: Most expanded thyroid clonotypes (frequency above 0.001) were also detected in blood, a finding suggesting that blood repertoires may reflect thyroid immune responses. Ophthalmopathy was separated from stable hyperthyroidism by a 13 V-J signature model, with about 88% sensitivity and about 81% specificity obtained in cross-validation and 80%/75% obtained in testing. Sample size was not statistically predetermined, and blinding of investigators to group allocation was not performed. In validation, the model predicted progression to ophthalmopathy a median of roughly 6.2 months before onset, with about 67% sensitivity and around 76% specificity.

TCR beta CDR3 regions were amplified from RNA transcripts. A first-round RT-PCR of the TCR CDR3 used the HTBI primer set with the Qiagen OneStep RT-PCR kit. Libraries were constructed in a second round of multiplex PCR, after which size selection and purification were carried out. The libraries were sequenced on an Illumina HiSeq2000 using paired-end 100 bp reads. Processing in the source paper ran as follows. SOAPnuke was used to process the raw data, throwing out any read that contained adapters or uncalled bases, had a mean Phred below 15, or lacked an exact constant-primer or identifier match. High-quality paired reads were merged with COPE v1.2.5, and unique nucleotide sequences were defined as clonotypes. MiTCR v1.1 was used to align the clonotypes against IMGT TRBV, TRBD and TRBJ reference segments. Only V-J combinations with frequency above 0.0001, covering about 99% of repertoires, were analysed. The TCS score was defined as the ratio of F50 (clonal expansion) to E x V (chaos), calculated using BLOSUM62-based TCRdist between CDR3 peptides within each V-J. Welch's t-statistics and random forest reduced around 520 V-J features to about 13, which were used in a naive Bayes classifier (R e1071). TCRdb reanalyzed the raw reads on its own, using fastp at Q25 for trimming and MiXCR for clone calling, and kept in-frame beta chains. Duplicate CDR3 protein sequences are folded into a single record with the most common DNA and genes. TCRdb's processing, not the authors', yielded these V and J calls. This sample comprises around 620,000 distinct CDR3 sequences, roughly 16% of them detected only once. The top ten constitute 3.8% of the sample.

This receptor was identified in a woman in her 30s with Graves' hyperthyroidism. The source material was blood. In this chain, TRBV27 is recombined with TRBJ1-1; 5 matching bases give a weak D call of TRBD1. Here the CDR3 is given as CASRNWGGNTEAFF. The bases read TGTGCCAGCAGAAATTGGGGGGGGAACACTGAAGCTTTCTTT.